Listed below are T cell receptor beta chains from one sample, sequenced in a study of blood T cell repertoires in COVID-19. TCRdb's copy holds only in-frame clones and misses some; the assay was immunoSEQ multiplex PCR. The sample yields a few hundred thousand clones, roughly 87% seen once. The sequenced material came from PBMCs or T cells enriched from blood (not recorded which). All receptors come from a man in his thirties or forties in a cohort exposed to, infected with or recovered from COVID-19 (not recorded which). CDR3s leave out the opening cysteine and the closing phenylalanine or tryptophan. Where a row states a size, it is once, few, many or the class of an expanded clone; other rows omit it.

j_call	clone_size	v_call	cdr3_aa
TRBJ2-7	NA	TRBV5-1	ASSPAGYEQY
TRBJ2-2	few	TRBV7-9	ASGTSGTWGGTGELF
TRBJ2-7	few	TRBV4-2	ASSGPGTGTRYEQY
TRBJ1-6	once	TRBV5-1	ASRRGKDYNSPLH
TRBJ1-1	NA	TRBV25-1	ASMQGPEAF
TRBJ2-7	NA	TRBV27	ASSLTLLSHEQY
TRBJ1-6	once	TRBV28	ASSLPPTEYYNSPLH
TRBJ2-2	NA	TRBV6-6	ASSSYTGELF
TRBJ2-1	NA	TRBV4-1	ASGSGLAGASYNEQF
TRBJ1-5	NA	TRBV4-1	ASSGRGYSNQPQH
TRBJ1-4	NA	TRBV6-2/TRBV6-3	ASSDPGGGKLF
TRBJ2-3	NA	TRBV10-3	ATKTGLTDTQY
TRBJ2-1	NA	TRBV2	ATRSSGNNEQF
TRBJ2-7	NA	TRBV19	ASSPGLNSYEQY
TRBJ1-6	NA	TRBV28	ASSLISRKTNSPLH
TRBJ2-6	NA	TRBV27	ASSSLQGSGANVLT
TRBJ1-5	NA	TRBV4-2	ASSQVKIGQATGNQPQH
TRBJ2-1	NA	TRBV4-1	ASSQDLGGNEQF
TRBJ2-3	NA	TRBV27	ASSFEGVRGDTQY
TRBJ1-1	NA	TRBV28	ASSTQLTGVRAF
TRBJ1-5	NA	TRBV19	ASSIVPVGNQPQH
TRBJ2-3	NA	TRBV6-4	ASSDRETDTQY
TRBJ1-1	few	TRBV7-6	ASSLALGQVNTEAF
TRBJ2-1	NA	TRBV9	ASSEDSYNEQF
TRBJ2-1	NA	TRBV19	ASSIPSGSSFEQF
TRBJ2-1	NA	TRBV6-5	ASSSPLAGGKAEQF
TRBJ1-1	once	TRBV18	ASSPGTAVEAF
TRBJ2-5	NA	TRBV19	ASRETGGPETQY
TRBJ2-7	NA	TRBV28	ASSLGSAGGWNEQY
TRBJ2-5	NA	TRBV30	AWIVWETQY
TRBJ2-6	once	TRBV19	ASSIIQGWANVLT
TRBJ1-3	NA	TRBV11-2	ASSPRSASGNTIY
TRBJ1-4	NA	TRBV3-1/TRBV3-2	ASSQGPAINEKLF
TRBJ1-1	few	TRBV19	ASSPPIDSTEAF
TRBJ2-2	NA	TRBV25-1	ASSVGTSNTGELF
TRBJ2-1	once	TRBV28	AISSIEQF
TRBJ1-1	few	TRBV2	ASLGTLNTEAF
TRBJ2-7	NA	TRBV24-1	ATQDNYEQY
TRBJ2-7	NA	TRBV5-1	ASSFLAGGFDEQY
TRBJ1-2	NA	TRBV28	ATRRINYGYT
TRBJ2-5	NA	TRBV5-1	ASSLGTAGETQY
TRBJ1-2	NA	TRBV29-1	SVGTGIYGYT
TRBJ2-2	NA	TRBV10-3	AIIPEAGTGELF